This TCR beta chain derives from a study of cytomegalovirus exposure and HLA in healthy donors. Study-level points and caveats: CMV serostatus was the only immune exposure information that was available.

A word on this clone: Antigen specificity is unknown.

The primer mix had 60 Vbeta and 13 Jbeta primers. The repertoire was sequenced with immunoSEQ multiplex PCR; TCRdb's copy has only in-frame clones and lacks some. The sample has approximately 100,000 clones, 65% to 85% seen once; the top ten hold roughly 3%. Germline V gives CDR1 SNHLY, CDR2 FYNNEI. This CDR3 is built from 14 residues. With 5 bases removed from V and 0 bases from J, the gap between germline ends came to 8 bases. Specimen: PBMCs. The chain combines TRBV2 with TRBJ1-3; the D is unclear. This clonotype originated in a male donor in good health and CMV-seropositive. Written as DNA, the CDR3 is TGTGCCAGCAGTCGGGTCCGCTCTGGAAACACCATATATTTT. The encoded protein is CASSRVRSGNTIYF.